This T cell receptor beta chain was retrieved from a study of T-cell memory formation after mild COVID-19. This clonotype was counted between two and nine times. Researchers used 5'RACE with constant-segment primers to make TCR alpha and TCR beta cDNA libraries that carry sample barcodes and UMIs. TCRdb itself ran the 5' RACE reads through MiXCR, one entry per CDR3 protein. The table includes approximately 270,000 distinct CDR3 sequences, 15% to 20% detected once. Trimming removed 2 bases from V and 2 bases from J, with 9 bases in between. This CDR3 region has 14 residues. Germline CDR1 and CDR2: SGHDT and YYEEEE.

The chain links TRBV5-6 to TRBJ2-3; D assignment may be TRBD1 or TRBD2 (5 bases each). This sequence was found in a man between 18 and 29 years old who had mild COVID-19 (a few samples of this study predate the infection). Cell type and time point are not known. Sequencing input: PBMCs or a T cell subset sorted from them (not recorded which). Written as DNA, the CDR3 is TGTGCCAGCAGCTTCGGGGCTCCCACAGATACGCAGTATTTT. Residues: CASSFGAPTDTQYF.